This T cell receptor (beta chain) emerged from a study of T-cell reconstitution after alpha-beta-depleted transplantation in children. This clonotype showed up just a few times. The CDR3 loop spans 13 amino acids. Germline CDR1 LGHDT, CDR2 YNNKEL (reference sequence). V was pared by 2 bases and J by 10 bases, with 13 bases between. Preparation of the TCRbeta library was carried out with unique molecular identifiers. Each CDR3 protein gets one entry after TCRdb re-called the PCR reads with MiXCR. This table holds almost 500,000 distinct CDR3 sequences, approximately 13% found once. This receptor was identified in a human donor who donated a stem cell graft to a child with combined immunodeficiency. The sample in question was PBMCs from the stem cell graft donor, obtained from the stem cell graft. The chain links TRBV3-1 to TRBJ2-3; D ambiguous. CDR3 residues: CASSQSLQGSQYF. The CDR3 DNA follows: TGTGCCAGCAGCCAATCCCTCCAAGGGTCGCAGTATTTT.